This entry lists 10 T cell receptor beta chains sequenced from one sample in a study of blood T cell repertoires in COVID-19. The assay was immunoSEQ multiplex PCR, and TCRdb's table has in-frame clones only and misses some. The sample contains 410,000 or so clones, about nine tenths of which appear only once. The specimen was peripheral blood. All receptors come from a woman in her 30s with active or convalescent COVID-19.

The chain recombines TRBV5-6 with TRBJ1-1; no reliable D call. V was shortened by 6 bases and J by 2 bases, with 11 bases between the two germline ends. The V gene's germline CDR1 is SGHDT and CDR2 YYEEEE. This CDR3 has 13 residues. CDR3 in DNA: TGTGCCAGCACCATTGAGTTTAACACTGAAGCTTTCTTT. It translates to CASTIEFNTEAFF.

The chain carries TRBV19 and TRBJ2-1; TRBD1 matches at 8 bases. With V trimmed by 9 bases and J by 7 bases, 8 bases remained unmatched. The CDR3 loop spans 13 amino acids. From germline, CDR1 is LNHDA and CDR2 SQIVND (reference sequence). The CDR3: CASDRGIENEQFF. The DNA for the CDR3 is TGTGCCAGCGACAGGGGCATCGAGAATGAGCAGTTCTTC.

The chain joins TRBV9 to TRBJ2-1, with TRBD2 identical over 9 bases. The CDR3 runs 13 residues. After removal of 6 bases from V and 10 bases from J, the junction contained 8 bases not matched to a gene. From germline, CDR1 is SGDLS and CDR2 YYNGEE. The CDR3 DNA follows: TGTGCCAGCACCTTAGGTCTAGCGGGAGAGCAGTTCTTC. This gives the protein CASTLGLAGEQFF.

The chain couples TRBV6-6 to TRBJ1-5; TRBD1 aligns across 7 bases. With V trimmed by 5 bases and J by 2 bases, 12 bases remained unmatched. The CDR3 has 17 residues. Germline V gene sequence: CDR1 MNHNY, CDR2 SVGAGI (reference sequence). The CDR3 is CASSPRLIDRGNQPQHF. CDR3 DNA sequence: TGTGCCAGCAGTCCCAGACTTATCGACAGGGGCAATCAGCCCCAGCATTTT.

CDR3: CASRTQGATNEKLFF. CDR3 coding DNA: TGCGCCAGCAGAACACAGGGGGCAACTAATGAAAAACTGTTTTTT. The rearrangement joins TRBV5-1 to TRBJ1-4; 8 nucleotides align to TRBD1. Germline CDR1 SGHRS, CDR2 YFSETQ. The J segment lost 0 bases and the V segment lost 5 bases, leaving 3 bases of the junction unmatched. CDR3 length equals 15 residues. Combining the CDR3 with reference TRBV5-1 and TRBJ1-4 gives the whole variable domain KAGVTQTPRYLIKTRGQQVTLSCSPISGHRSVSWYQQTPGQGLQFLFEYFSETQRNKGNFPGRFSGRQFSNSRSEMNVSTLELGDSALYLCASRTQGATNEKLFFGSGTQLSVL.

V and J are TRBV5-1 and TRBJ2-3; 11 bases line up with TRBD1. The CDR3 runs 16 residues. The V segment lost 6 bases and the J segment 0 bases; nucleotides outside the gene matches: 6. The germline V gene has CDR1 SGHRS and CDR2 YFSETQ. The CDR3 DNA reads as TGCGCCAGCACATTGGACAGGGGGCGAAGCACAGATACGCAGTATTTT. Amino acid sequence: CASTLDRGRSTDTQYF.

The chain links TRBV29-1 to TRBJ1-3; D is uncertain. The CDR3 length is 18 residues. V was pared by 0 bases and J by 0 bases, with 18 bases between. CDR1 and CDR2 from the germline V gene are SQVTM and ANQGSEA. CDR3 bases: TGCAGCGTTGAAGATATCTGGGGAGGTGGAAACTCTGGAAACACCATATATTTT. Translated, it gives CSVEDIWGGGNSGNTIYF.

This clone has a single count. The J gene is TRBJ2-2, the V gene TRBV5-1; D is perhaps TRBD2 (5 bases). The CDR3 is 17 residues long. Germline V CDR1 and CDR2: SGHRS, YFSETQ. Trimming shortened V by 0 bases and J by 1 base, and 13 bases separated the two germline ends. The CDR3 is CASSLGSLAGNTGELFF. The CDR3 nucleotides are TGCGCCAGCAGCTTGGGTAGCCTGGCGGGGAACACCGGGGAGCTGTTTTTT.

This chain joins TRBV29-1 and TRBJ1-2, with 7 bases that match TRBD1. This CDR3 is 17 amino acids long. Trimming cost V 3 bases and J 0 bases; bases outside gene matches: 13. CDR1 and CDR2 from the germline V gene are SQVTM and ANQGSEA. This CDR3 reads CSVDILGGTDANYGYTF. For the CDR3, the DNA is TGCAGCGTTGATATCCTTGGAGGGACAGACGCTAACTATGGCTACACCTTC.

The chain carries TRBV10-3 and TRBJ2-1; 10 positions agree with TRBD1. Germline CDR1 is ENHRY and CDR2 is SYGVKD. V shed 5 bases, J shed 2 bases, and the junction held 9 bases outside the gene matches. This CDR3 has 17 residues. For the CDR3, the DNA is TGTGCCATCAGTAATCCGGGACAGGGGCCGACCTACAATGAGCAGTTCTTC. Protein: CAISNPGQGPTYNEQFF.